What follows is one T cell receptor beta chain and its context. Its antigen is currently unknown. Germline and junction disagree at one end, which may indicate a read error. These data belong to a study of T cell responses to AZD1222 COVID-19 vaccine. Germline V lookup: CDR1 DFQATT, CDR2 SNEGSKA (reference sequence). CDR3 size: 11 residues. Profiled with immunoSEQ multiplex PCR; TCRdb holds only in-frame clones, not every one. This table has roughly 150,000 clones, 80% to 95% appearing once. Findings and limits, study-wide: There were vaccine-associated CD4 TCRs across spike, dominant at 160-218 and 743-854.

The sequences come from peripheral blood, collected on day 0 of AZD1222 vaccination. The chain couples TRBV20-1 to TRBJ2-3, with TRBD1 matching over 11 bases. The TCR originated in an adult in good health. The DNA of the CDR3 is TGCAGTGCACGGGGACAGGGGGGAATCGAATTT. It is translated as CSARGQGGIEF.